Below, 25 T cell receptor beta chains from the same sample are listed, as sequenced in a study of T cell repertoires in cytomegalovirus infection. TCRdb reprocessed the reads via MiXCR and lists one record per CDR3 protein. Of about half a million distinct CDR3 sequences listed, about 44% were seen once; the top ten hold just under 45%. No antigen has been identified for these receptors. The sample was cultured PBMCs, taken from culture after CMV antigen stimulation. The receptors here all came from a human donor in good health (CMV status not recorded). Some clones in this sample may be carry-over from other donors' samples.

This clonotype was detected a few times. The chain is built from TRBV6-2 or TRBV6-3 and TRBJ2-3, with TRBD2 identical over 9 bases. V dropped 7 bases and J dropped 4; count of bases not matched to a gene: 9. This CDR3 has 15 amino acids. CDR1 is MNHEY and CDR2 is SVGEGT in the germline V gene. CDR3: CASTRGGRAADTQYF. CDR3 bases: TGTGCCAGCACCCGCGGCGGGAGGGCCGCAGATACGCAGTATTTT.

The V gene is TRBV7-2, the J gene TRBJ2-7; D is uncertain. The CDR3 has 15 residues. Trimming took off 5 bases at V and 8 bases at J, with 22 bases between the two ends. The V gene's germline CDR1 is SGHTA and CDR2 FQGNSA. The CDR3 nucleotides read TGTGCCAGCAGCCCACCTGGTACAGAACGGGCGAAGCAGTACTTC. Its protein product is CASSPPGTERAKQYF.

The gene calls are TRBV4-2 and TRBJ1-4, with D possibly being TRBD1 (5 bases). The length of the CDR3 is 17 residues. The V gene lost 0 bases and the J gene lost 4 bases, with 15 bases spanning the gap. Germline lookup yields CDR1 LGHNA and CDR2 YNFKEQ. CDR3 nucleotides: TGTGCCAGCAGCCAAGAGTCTAGGGCAGGGCGTAATGAAAAACTGTTTTTT. Its protein product is CASSQESRAGRNEKLFF.

The rearrangement joins TRBV29-1 to TRBJ1-1, with D possibly being TRBD1 (5 bases). The ends were cut back, 5 bases at V and 5 bases at J, with 15 bases in the middle. The germline V gene has CDR1 SQVTM and CDR2 ANQGSEA. This CDR3 has 13 residues. CDR3 DNA: TGCAGCGTTCAGAGGGGCCATGGGACTGAAGCTTTCTTT. Its translation: CSVQRGHGTEAFF.

This clonotype was observed a handful of times. This chain uses TRBV4-3 with TRBJ2-2; possible D gene TRBD2, 5 bases. The CDR3 runs 15 residues. Germline lookup yields CDR1 LGHNA and CDR2 YSLEER. Deletions cut 4 bases from V and 6 bases from J, with 15 bases between. Written as DNA, the CDR3 is TGCGCCAGCAGCCGAGGTCTCGAGGGCCCCGGGGAGCTGTTTTTT. Its translation: CASSRGLEGPGELFF.

This clonotype was seen ten or more times. V and J are TRBV7-2 and TRBJ2-3; 12 bases are a match to TRBD2. This CDR3 contains 17 residues. The germline V gene has CDR1 SGHTA and CDR2 FQGNSA. The trim removed 3 bases at V and 6 bases at J, leaving 10 bases unmatched. CDR3 sequence reads: CASSFVLAGGPSDTQYF. CDR3 bases: TGTGCCAGCAGCTTTGTTCTAGCGGGAGGGCCATCGGATACGCAGTATTTT.

This chain uses TRBV19 with TRBJ2-6; 8 bases match TRBD1. The CDR3 runs to 19 residues. Germline V gene data show CDR1 as LNHDA and CDR2 as SQIVND (reference sequence). With 1 base clipped from V and 4 bases from J, the junction kept 12 bases outside the gene matches. DNA for the CDR3: TGTGCCAGTAGTATAGGGGGCTTGACAGGGGTTATAGGGGCCAACGTCCTGACTTTC. Encoded protein: CASSIGGLTGVIGANVLTF.

The chain uses TRBV29-1 and TRBJ2-5; D unclear. Germline values: CDR1 SQVTM, CDR2 ANQGSEA. The CDR3 has 12 amino acids. With 7 bases removed from V and 3 bases from J, the gap between germline ends came to 12 bases. This chain's CDR3 is CSACRTEETQYF. In DNA form, the CDR3 reads TGCAGCGCCTGTAGGACCGAAGAGACCCAGTACTTC. The full variable domain, rest sourced from reference TRBV29-1 and TRBJ2-5, is SAVISQKPSRDICQRGTSLTIQCQVDSQVTMMFWYRQQPGQSLTLIATANQGSEATYESGFVIDKFPISRPNLTFSTLTVSNMSPEDSSIYLCSACRTEETQYFGPGTRLLVL.

This clonotype has just a few counts. The chain links TRBV7-8 to TRBJ2-1; TRBD2 aligns across 15 bases. Germline V gene sequence: CDR1 SGHVS, CDR2 FQNEAQ. The CDR3 is 18 residues long. V gave up 1 base and J gave up 5 bases; unmatched junction bases: 6. The CDR3 DNA sequence: TGTGCCAGCAGCTTAGTAGGGGGACTAGCGGGAGGCCACAATGAGCAGTTCTTC. Translating it yields CASSLVGGLAGGHNEQFF.

The chain links TRBV7-2 to TRBJ2-3; 11 bases agree with TRBD1. V trimming: 5 bases; J trimming: 4 bases; junction bases outside the gene matches: 11. In germline, CDR1 is SGHTA, CDR2 FQGNSA. The CDR3 has 17 amino acids. Here the CDR3 DNA reads TGTGCCAGCAGCCTAGGGGGGACAGGGGGTGGATCAGATACGCAGTATTTT. Translating gives CASSLGGTGGGSDTQYF.

The genes are TRBV12-3 or TRBV12-4 and TRBJ2-5; a possible D gene is TRBD1 (6 bases). CDR3 size: 13 residues. With 5 bases removed from V and 1 base from J, the gap between germline ends came to 8 bases. The CDR3 sequence is CASSGTIQETQYF. The CDR3 DNA reads TGTGCCAGCAGTGGGACAATCCAAGAGACCCAGTACTTC.

The chain recombines TRBV28 with TRBJ2-1, with 7 bases that match TRBD2. The CDR3 covers 16 residues. V was pared by 6 bases and J by 9 bases, with 17 bases of the junction left unmatched. Germline values: CDR1 MDHEN, CDR2 SYDVKM. The CDR3 protein is CASRPGGDMLGVEQFF. The CDR3 region has the DNA TGTGCCAGCAGGCCTGGGGGGGATATGTTGGGGGTTGAGCAGTTCTTC.

In its sample, this clonotype was seen a few times. The chain links TRBV7-9 to TRBJ2-7, with TRBD2 as a possible D gene (5 bases). The V gene's germline CDR1 is SEHNR and CDR2 FQNEAQ (reference sequence). The CDR3 has 13 residues. V dropped 4 bases and J dropped 3 bases, with 10 bases sitting between them. CDR3 DNA sequence: TGTGCCAGCAGCTACCGGGGTAGCTACGAGCAGTACTTC. This codes for CASSYRGSYEQYF.

This rearrangement joins TRBV20-1 to TRBJ2-7; 11 positions agree with TRBD2. CDR1 and CDR2 from the germline V gene are DFQATT and SNEGSKA (reference sequence). This CDR3 contains 16 residues. Trimming took 4 bases from V and 0 from J; bases not matched to a gene: 8. The CDR3, as DNA: TGCAGTGCTAAAACAGTAGCGGGGGGGCCCTCCTACGAGCAGTACTTC. Translating gives CSAKTVAGGPSYEQYF.

As to this clonotype: A read error may produce the germline difference seen at one junction end. The chain uses TRBV4-2 and TRBJ2-2; the D is unclear. This CDR3 has 14 residues. Germline V gene data show CDR1 as LGHNA and CDR2 as YNFKEQ. The CDR3 DNA is TGTGCCAGCAGCACCAGATCGAAAACCGGGGAGCTGTTTTTT. This encodes CASSTRSKTGELFF.

The chain combines TRBV7-8 with TRBJ1-1; 7 nucleotides align to TRBD1. CDR3 size: 13 residues. The V gene end was trimmed by 5 bases and the J gene end by 3 bases; junction bases not matched to a gene: 3. Germline V gives CDR1 SGHVS, CDR2 FQNEAQ. CDR3 amino acids: CASSTGVDTEAFF. DNA of the CDR3: TGTGCCAGCAGCACAGGGGTCGACACTGAAGCTTTCTTT.

The chain carries TRBV5-6 and TRBJ1-5; D gene uncertain. CDR1 SGHDT and CDR2 YYEEEE come from the germline V gene. This CDR3 is built from 14 residues. V was clipped by 1 base and J by 5 bases, with 10 bases between them. The CDR3 nucleotides read TGTGCCAGCAGCTTGTCAGGTGGGGATCAGCCCCAGCATTTT. Protein sequence: CASSLSGGDQPQHF.

The chain employs TRBV11-2 and TRBJ2-3; 12 nucleotides match TRBD2. Germline V gene sequence: CDR1 SGHAT, CDR2 FQNNGV. This CDR3 has 16 residues. J was trimmed by 6 bases and V by 2 bases; bases with no gene match: 6. The DNA of the CDR3 is TGTGCCAGCAGCTTATTCGGACTAGCGGGACGGGATACGCAGTATTTT. It specifies CASSLFGLAGRDTQYF.

In its sample, this clonotype was seen a few times. This sequence joins TRBV5-1 and TRBJ2-7, with D possibly being TRBD1 (5 bases). The CDR3 spans 14 residues. Germline assignment: CDR1 SGHRS and CDR2 YFSETQ. The V and J ends lost 0 bases and 2 bases respectively, with 9 bases between them. CDR3 in DNA: TGCGCCAGCAGCTTGGTGGGCAGGGCCTACGAGCAGTACTTC. This codes for CASSLVGRAYEQYF.

This clonotype was observed many times. At one end the junction does not follow the germline gene, possibly because of a read error. The J gene is TRBJ1-2, the V gene TRBV12-3 or TRBV12-4; 7 nucleotides align to TRBD1. The CDR3 consists of 14 residues. CDR3 DNA sequence: TGTGCCAGCAGCTTAGGGCAGGGGGACTATGGCTACACCTTC. This translates into CASSLGQGDYGYTF.

This clonotype was counted a few times. The J gene is TRBJ2-1, the V gene TRBV11-2; TRBD2 agrees at 8 bases. J was trimmed by 5 bases and V by 5 bases; bases with no gene match: 11. Germline V gene sequence: CDR1 SGHAT, CDR2 FQNNGV. There are 16 residues in the CDR3. The CDR3 nucleotides read TGTGCCAGCAGCAAAACCGGGACTAGAACTGACAATGAGCAGTTCTTC. This translates into CASSKTGTRTDNEQFF.

This chain joins TRBV4-3 and TRBJ1-6; D is uncertain. Per the germline V gene, CDR1 is LGHNA and CDR2 is YSLEER. This CDR3 is built from 12 residues. The germline V and J ends were trimmed by 8 bases and 10 bases, with 12 bases remaining between them. In DNA form, the CDR3 reads TGCGCCAGCTCCGACCAAGGGTCACCCCTCCACTTT. Protein product: CASSDQGSPLHF.

This clonotype was observed once. The chain carries TRBV14 and TRBJ2-1; the D is unclear. Germline V gives CDR1 SGHDN, CDR2 FVKESK. The CDR3 runs to 16 residues. V lost 0 bases and J 1 base, leaving 10 bases between the germline ends. For the CDR3, the DNA is TGTGCCAGCAGCCAAGACAATTTAGTATCCTACAATGAGCAGTTCTTC. It encodes CASSQDNLVSYNEQFF.

The table lists this clonotype with many counts. This chain uses TRBV7-2 with TRBJ2-1, with D hard to call. Germline V gene data show CDR1 as SGHTA and CDR2 as FQGNSA. The ends were cut back, 1 base at V and 6 bases at J, with 7 bases in the middle. The CDR3 is 13 residues long. The DNA of the CDR3 is TGTGCCAGCAGCTTAGAATGGCGCAATGAGCAGTTCTTC. It codes for CASSLEWRNEQFF. The entire variable domain, with the rest obtained from reference TRBV7-2 and TRBJ2-1, is as follows: GAGVSQSPSNKVTEKGKDVELRCDPISGHTALYWYRQSLGQGLEFLIYFQGNSAPDKSGLPSDRFSAERTGGSVSTLTIQRTQQEDSAVYLCASSLEWRNEQFFGPGTRLTVL.

This clonotype was picked up many times. This rearrangement joins TRBV7-2 to TRBJ1-5, with D possibly matching TRBD1 (6 bases). The length of the CDR3 is 15 residues. Trimming removed 8 bases at V and 5 bases at J, with 19 bases between. Germline values: CDR1 SGHTA, CDR2 FQGNSA. The CDR3 loop reads CASGVGGRYDQPQHF. DNA of the CDR3: TGTGCCAGCGGGGTGGGGGGGCGATACGATCAGCCCCAGCATTTT.